One sample yielded the 15 T cell receptor delta chains listed below, sequenced in a study of γδ T cells in repeated Plasmodium falciparum infection. TCRdb reanalysed the multiplex PCR reads with CATT. The sample yields tens of thousands of delta-chain clones, over 1.5% seen once. Bulk repertoires came from Vgamma9/Vdelta2+ or Vdelta2-negative gammadelta T cells flow-sorted from PBMC. Material for sequencing was gamma-delta T cells from blood. Receptors originate from a pool of human donors (malaria-infected and uninfected, not separated).

Worth noting for this clone: The likely explanation is a read error, given a far larger clone one base away. Other nucleotide sequences in the sample specify the same CDR3. CDR3 region: CALGGIAPPNWGILFNTDKLIF. The CDR3, as DNA: TGTGCTCTTGGGGGAATAGCACCCCCTAACTGGGGGATACTCTTCAACACCGATAAGCTCATCTTT. The V gene is TRDV1; the J gene was not called; the table's D call, TRDD3, was not checked against the DNA. CDR1 and CDR2 (germline): TSWWSYY, QGS. This CDR3 is built from 22 residues.

This clone was recorded many times. Given a far larger clone just one base away, this is likely a sequencing read error. Other DNA sequences in this sample translate to the same CDR3. V and J are TRDV1 and TRDJ1; maybe TRDD2 (6 bases). CDR3 size: 13 residues. V was pared by 9 bases and J by 0 bases, with 11 bases between. Germline CDR1 and CDR2: TSWWSYY and QGS. DNA of the CDR3: TGTGCTCTATTCCTATTAAACACCGATAAACTCATCTTT. Protein: CALFLLNTDKLIF.

This clone was observed a few times. The TCRdb protein, from a much larger clone, departs from this DNA's translation at residue 16, likely by read error; the protein shown derives from the DNA. The V gene is TRDV2, the J gene TRDJ3, with TRDD3 matching over 9 bases. This CDR3 is built from 22 residues. Germline V lookup: CDR1 GEAIGNYY, CDR2 EKD. CDR3 sequence (DNA): TGTGCCTGTGACACGGCAGGATACGGGGGGATACCGGGCTCCTGGAACACCCGACAGATGTTTTTC. It yields the protein CACDTAGYGGIPGSWNTRQMFF.

This clone showed up just a few times. The TCRdb protein, from a much larger clone, departs from this DNA's translation at residue 5, likely by read error; the protein shown derives from the DNA. The J gene is TRDJ1, the V gene TRDV1, with 8 bases lining up with TRDD3. Looked up from germline, CDR1 is TSWWSYY and CDR2 is QGS. The CDR3 is 24 amino acids. Trimming at V came to 3 bases and at J to 0 bases, leaving 30 bases not matched to a gene. CDR3 coding DNA: TGTGCTCTTGGGGATCTAACTCTGGGGGACTACTGGTACTGGGGGGCCCAGTACACCGATAAACTCATCTTT. It is translated as CALGDLTLGDYWYWGAQYTDKLIF.

In its sample, this clone was seen a few times. With a far larger clone one base away, a read error is the likely cause. The sample holds other DNA sequences that translate to the same CDR3. V gene TRDV2 was called; the J gene was not; TRDD3 is the table's D call and was not checked against the DNA. From germline, CDR1 is GEAIGNYY and CDR2 EKD. The CDR3 loop spans 21 amino acids. The CDR3 nucleotides are TGTGCCTGTGACACCGTTGTACTGGGGGATAAGCCCCTTTACTACACCGATAAGCTCATCTTT. This codes for CACDTVVLGDKPLYYTDKLIF.

Regarding this clone: The protein TCRdb gives is from a much larger clone and does not agree with this DNA's translation at residue 15, likely a read error; the protein shown here comes from the DNA. The rearrangement uses TRDV2 and TRDJ1; perhaps TRDD3 as D (6 bases). TCRdb supplies no J gene; here it was assigned by aligning the nucleotide sequence to germline. CDR3 length equals 20 residues. Germline V gives CDR1 GEAIGNYY, CDR2 EKD. V was clipped by 3 bases and J by 3 bases, with 31 bases between them. The CDR3 region has the DNA TGTGCCTGTGACCCGGCCTTCGTACCATTTCATTGGGGGCTCGCCGATAAACTCATCTTT. Amino acid sequence: CACDPAFVPFHWGLADKLIF.

At least ten counts were recorded for this clone. With a far larger clone one base away, a read error is the likely cause. The identical CDR3 is also encoded by other nucleotide sequences in the sample. The V and J genes are TRDV1 and TRDJ1; a weak D match, TRDD3 (6 bases). The J gene is absent in TCRdb and was assigned here via DNA matching to germline. The CDR3 length is 17 residues. V was cut by 5 bases and J by 8 bases, with 27 bases left in between. Germline CDR1 is TSWWSYY and CDR2 is QGS. In DNA, the CDR3 is TGTGCTCTTGGGACTCCTAGTGTGTCGGGGGAGGTCGGCAAACTCATCTTT. This translates into CALGTPSVSGEVGKLIF.

This clone was seen repeatedly, ten times or more. The chain links TRDV1 to TRDJ1; D remains ambiguous. Germline CDR1 is TSWWSYY and CDR2 is QGS. With 1 base removed from V and 3 bases from J, the gap between germline ends came to 12 bases. This CDR3 has 15 amino acids. In DNA, the CDR3 is TGTGCTCTTGGGGAACCCCCCTTAACCTCCGATAAACTCATCTTT. Translated: CALGEPPLTSDKLIF.

This clone was observed many times. TCRdb lists the protein of a much larger clone for this DNA, which differs at residue 12, so this is likely a read error; the protein given here is translated from the DNA itself. The chain combines TRDV3 with TRDJ1, with D unclear. The germline V gene has CDR1 TVYSNPD and CDR2 GDNSRS (reference sequence). This CDR3 has 14 amino acids. As DNA, the CDR3 is TGTGCCTTTCAGCGGGTTACTGCGCCAGATAAACCCATCTTT. Protein sequence: CAFQRVTAPDKPIF.

This clone showed up many times. TCRdb assigns this DNA the protein of a much larger clone, which departs from its translation at residue 16; this likely reflects a read error, and the protein shown comes from translating the DNA. V is TRDV2 and J is TRDJ1, with D uncertain. CDR1 and CDR2 from the germline V gene are GEAIGNYY and EKD. Trimming removed 3 bases from V and 6 bases from J, with 37 bases in between. CDR3 length: 21 residues. The CDR3 is CACDPITPEGSSPGPRNKLIF. CDR3 bases: TGTGCCTGTGACCCAATAACGCCTGAGGGTTCGAGCCCGGGGCCTCGTAATAAACTCATCTTT.

A note on this clone: It may be a read error: a sequence one base away is much more abundant. The chain is built from TRDV3 and TRDJ1; D may be TRDD2 (5 bases). TCRdb does not report a J gene; here it was assigned by matching the DNA to germline references. V was clipped by 3 bases and J by 7 bases, with 30 bases between them. The CDR3 runs 17 residues. The germline gives CDR1 TVYSNPD, CDR2 GDNSRS (reference sequence). The DNA of the CDR3 is TGTGCCTTCTTCCGAGCGGTCCTATGGTCCGCCTACGGTAAACTCATCTTT. Protein product: CAFFRAVLWSAYGKLIF.

This clone was seen more than once but under ten times. This is likely an artifact of a read error, given a far larger clone one base away. The same CDR3 can be traced to other DNA sequences in this sample. This sequence joins TRDV1 and TRDJ1, with 8 bases aligning to TRDD3. Since TCRdb gives no J gene, matching the DNA to germline was used here to assign it. CDR1 is TSWWSYY and CDR2 is QGS in the germline V gene. This CDR3 comprises 22 residues. CDR3 loop: CALGERRETGGYQGSYTDKLIF. CDR3 in DNA: TGTGCTCTTGGAGAACGGAGGGAGACTGGGGGGTACCAAGGGTCGTACACCGATAAACTCATCTTT.

This clone was counted between two and nine times. It differs at one base from a far larger clone, so likely a read error. The same CDR3 arises from other DNA sequences in this sample as well. The chain joins TRDV3 to TRDJ1; D could derive from TRDD2 or TRDD3 (6 bases each). TCRdb gives no J gene; it was assigned here by matching the DNA to germline. This CDR3 comprises 14 residues. Germline CDR1 reads TVYSNPD; CDR2 reads GDNSRS (reference sequence). The CDR3 DNA is TGCGCCTGCACCGTCCTACGAGGGATATCGAAACTCATCTTT. Translated: CACTVLRGISKLIF. Full variable domain (outside the CDR3, taken from reference TRDV3 and TRDJ1): CDKVTQSSPDQTVASGSEVVLLCTYDTVYSNPDLFWYRIRPDYSFQFVFYGDNSRSEGADFTQGRFSVKHILTQKAFHLVISPVRTEDSATYYCACTVLRGISKLIFGKGTRVTVEP.

This clone was seen many times. TCRdb's listed protein matches a much larger clone and diverges from this DNA's translation at residue 8, likely through a read error; the protein shown comes from the DNA. J is TRDJ1 and V is TRDV2; the D gene is possibly TRDD1 (5 bases). This CDR3 contains 14 residues. Trimming took 0 bases from V and 10 from J, leaving 17 bases between them. Germline values: CDR1 GEAIGNYY, CDR2 EKD. The DNA for the CDR3 is TGTGCCTGTGACACCCCTTTTATAGTTGGCGTACTCATCTTT. Residues: CACDTPFIVGVLIF.

Note on this clone: Since a far larger clone is one base different, this is likely a read error. The same CDR3 also results from other DNA sequences found in this sample. V gene TRDV1 combines with J gene TRDJ1, with D perhaps assigned TRDD2 or TRDD3 (6 bases each). TCRdb carries no J gene annotation; the J gene was assigned here by matching the DNA with germline. CDR3 length equals 25 residues. V was cut by 1 base and J by 1 base, with 40 bases left in between. Germline V gene sequence: CDR1 TSWWSYY, CDR2 QGS. CDR3 in DNA: TGTGCTCTTGGGGAACGAAGACCCTTCCCCATATACCCCCTATATGGGGGGCAGTCCACCGATAAACTCATCTTT. Protein product: CALGERRPFPIYPLYGGQSTDKLIF.